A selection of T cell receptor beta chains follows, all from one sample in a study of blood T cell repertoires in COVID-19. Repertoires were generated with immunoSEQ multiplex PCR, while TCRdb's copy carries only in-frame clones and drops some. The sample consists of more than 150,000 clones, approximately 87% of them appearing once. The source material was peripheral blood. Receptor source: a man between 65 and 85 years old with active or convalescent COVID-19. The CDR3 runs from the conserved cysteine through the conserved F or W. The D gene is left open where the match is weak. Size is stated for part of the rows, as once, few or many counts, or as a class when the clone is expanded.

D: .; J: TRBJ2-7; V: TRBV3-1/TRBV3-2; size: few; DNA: TGTGCCAGCAGCCAACCAGAAAGACAGGCCTACGAGCAGTACTTC; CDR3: CASSQPERQAYEQYF
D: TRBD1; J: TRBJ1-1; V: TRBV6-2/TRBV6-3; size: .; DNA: TGTGCCAGCAGTACAGGGGGCACTGAAGCTTTCTTT; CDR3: CASSTGGTEAFF
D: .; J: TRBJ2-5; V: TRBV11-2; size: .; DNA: TGTGCCAGCAGCTTAGATAGGGGACACCGGACGGAGACCCAGTACTTC; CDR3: CASSLDRGHRTETQYF
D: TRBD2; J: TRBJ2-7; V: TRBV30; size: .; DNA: TGTGCCTGGATCCGGGCGGGAGGGCCAGGGATCGAGCAGTACTTC; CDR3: CAWIRAGGPGIEQYF
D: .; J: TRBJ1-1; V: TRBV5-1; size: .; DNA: TGCGCCAGCAGCCCTACAGGGTGGCTGAACACTGAAGCTTTCTTT; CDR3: CASSPTGWLNTEAFF
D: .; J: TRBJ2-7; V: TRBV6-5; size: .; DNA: TGTGCCAGCTCCCCTGGGACTCCACCCTACGAGCAGTACTTC; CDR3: CASSPGTPPYEQYF
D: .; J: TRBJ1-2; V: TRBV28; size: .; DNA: TGTGCCAGCAGTTCAGTTGTCTATGGCTACACCTTC; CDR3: CASSSVVYGYTF
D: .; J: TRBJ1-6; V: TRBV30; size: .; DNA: TGTGCCTGGAGTGTGGGGAGGGGCGGTAATTCACCCCTCCACTTT; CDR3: CAWSVGRGGNSPLHF
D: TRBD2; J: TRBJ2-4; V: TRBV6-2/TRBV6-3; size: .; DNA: TGTGCCAGCAGTCCAACCAGGCTAGCGGGGCTAGCCAAAAACATTCAGTACTTC; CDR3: CASSPTRLAGLAKNIQYF
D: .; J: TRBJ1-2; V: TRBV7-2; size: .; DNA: TGTGCCAGCAGCTTAGACAGGGTGGCTAACTATGGCTACACCTTC; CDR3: CASSLDRVANYGYTF
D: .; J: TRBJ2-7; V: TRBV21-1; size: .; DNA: TGTGCCAGCAGCAAAGACAGGGTAGGCTACGAGCAGTACTTC; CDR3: CASSKDRVGYEQYF
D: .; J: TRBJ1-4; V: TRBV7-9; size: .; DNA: TGTGCCAGCAGCTTAGTGGACAGCGTGGAAAAACTGTTTTTT; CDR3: CASSLVDSVEKLFF
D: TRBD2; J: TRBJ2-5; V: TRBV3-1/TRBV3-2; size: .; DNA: TGTGCCAGCAGCCTAGCGGGAGGGGGGGAGACCCAGTACTTC; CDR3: CASSLAGGGETQYF
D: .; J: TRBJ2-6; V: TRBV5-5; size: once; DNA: TGTGCCAGCACCCTCCCAGGGCTCTCTGGGGCCAACGTCCTGACTTTC; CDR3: CASTLPGLSGANVLTF
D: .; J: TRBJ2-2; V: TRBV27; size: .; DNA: TGTGCCAGCAGCCCGAACAGGGTCACCGGGGAGCTGTTTTTT; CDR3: CASSPNRVTGELFF
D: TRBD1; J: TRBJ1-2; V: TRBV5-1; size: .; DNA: TGCGCCAGCAGCTTGGGACAGGGGGATGGCTACACCTTC; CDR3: CASSLGQGDGYTF
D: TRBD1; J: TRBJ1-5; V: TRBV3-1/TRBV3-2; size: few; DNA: TGTGCCAGCAGCCGAGGACAGGGGGCCAGGCAGCCCCAGCATTTT; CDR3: CASSRGQGARQPQHF
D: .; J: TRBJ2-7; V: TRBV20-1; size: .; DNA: TGCAGTGCTCCTACCTACGAGCAGTACTTC; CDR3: CSAPTYEQYF
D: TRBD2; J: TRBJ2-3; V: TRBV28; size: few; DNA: TGTGCCAGCAGTGGACTAGCGGGAACCTTCTCTAGCACAGATACGCAGTATTTT; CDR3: CASSGLAGTFSSTDTQYF
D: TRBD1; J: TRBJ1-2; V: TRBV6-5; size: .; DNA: TGTGCCAGCAGTAGGACAGGCTATGGCTACACCTTC; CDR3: CASSRTGYGYTF
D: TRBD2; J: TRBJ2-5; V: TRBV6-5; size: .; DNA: TGTGCCAGTACGGATCTAGCGGGGCCGAGAGAGACCCAGTACTTC; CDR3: CASTDLAGPRETQYF
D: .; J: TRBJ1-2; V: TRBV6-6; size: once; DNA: TGTGCCAGCAACACACTCTGGAACAGTTGGAATGGCTACACCTTC; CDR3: CASNTLWNSWNGYTF
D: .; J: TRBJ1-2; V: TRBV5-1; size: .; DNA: TGCGCCAGCAGCTTGGGAGTGAACTATGGCTACACCTTC; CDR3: CASSLGVNYGYTF
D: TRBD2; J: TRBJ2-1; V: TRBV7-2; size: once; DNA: TGTGCCAGCAGCCCACCTAGCGGGGGTTCGATTGAGCAGTTCTTC; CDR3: CASSPPSGGSIEQFF
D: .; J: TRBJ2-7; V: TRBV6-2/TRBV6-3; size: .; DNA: TGTGCCAGCACCCCACCGTCTCGACGGGGGGCCTCCTACGAGCAGTACTTC; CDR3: CASTPPSRRGASYEQYF
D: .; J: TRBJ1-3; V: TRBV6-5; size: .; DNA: TGTGCCAGCAGCCTCACAGGGCGCCCTGGAAACACCATATATTTT; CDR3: CASSLTGRPGNTIYF
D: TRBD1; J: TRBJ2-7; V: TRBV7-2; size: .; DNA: TGTGCCAGCAGCTCGACAGGGGGAAGGGGTATCTACGAGCAGTACTTC; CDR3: CASSSTGGRGIYEQYF
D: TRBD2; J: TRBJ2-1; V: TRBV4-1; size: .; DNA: TGCGCCAGCAGCCACCCGACTAGCGGGAGTCTAATGTTCGGCAATGAGCAGTTCTTC; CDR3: CASSHPTSGSLMFGNEQFF
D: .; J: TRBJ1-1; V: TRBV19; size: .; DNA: TGTGCCAGTAGGCGACAGGAGAACACTGAAGCTTTCTTT; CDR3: CASRRQENTEAFF